Each of the 10 T cell receptor beta chains below was sequenced from the same sample in a study of vaccination and CD4 T cells after COVID-19. Sequence data for DNA of cultured CD4+ T cells were generated by the Oncomine TCR Beta short-read assay. TCRdb independently ran MiXCR on the PCR reads; one entry per CDR3 protein. This table holds around 15,000 distinct CDR3 sequences, less than 60% found once. Treatment in this sample: roughly 10-day PBMC culture with coronavirus spike peptide pools or control peptides (ViraFEST assay). These receptors lack a known antigen. Sequencing was carried out using CD4+ T cells from blood, cultured in vitro. The receptors originated from a human donor who had recovered from COVID-19.

This clonotype came up a few times. The V call is TRBV5-4, the J call TRBJ1-2; 8 bases line up with TRBD1. CDR1 SGHNT and CDR2 YYREEE come from the germline V gene (reference sequence). The CDR3 is made up of 15 amino acids. The trim removed 4 bases at V and 2 bases at J, leaving 7 bases unmatched. Here the CDR3 reads CASSTRTGPNYGYTF. As DNA, the CDR3 is TGTGCCAGCAGCACCCGGACAGGGCCCAACTATGGCTACACCTTC.

This chain joins TRBV6-1 and TRBJ2-7, with a tentative D call TRBD2 (7 bases). CDR1 MNHNS and CDR2 SASEGT come from the germline V gene. The V and J ends lost 7 bases and 4 bases respectively, with 14 bases between them. The CDR3 covers 13 residues. The CDR3 nucleotides read TGTGCCAGCACTACGGGGGGCTTGTACGAGCAGTACTTC. This translates into CASTTGGLYEQYF.

J is TRBJ1-6 and V is TRBV12-3 or TRBV12-4, with TRBD1 as a possible D gene (5 bases). This CDR3 has 13 amino acids. The V and J ends lost 1 base and 14 bases respectively, with 12 bases between them. The CDR3 is CASSLGGVGALHF. The CDR3, as DNA: TGTGCCAGCAGTTTAGGGGGGGTCGGGGCCCTCCACTTT.

Only a few counts were recorded for this clonotype. V and J are TRBV2 and TRBJ2-3, with 7 bases fitting TRBD1. The CDR3 is 14 amino acids. Germline V CDR1 and CDR2: SNHLY, FYNNEI. V dropped 6 bases and J dropped 2; count of bases not matched to a gene: 5. CDR3 DNA sequence: TGTGCCAGCAGGCTAGACAGGGCCACAGATACGCAGTATTTT. Protein sequence: CASRLDRATDTQYF.

This rearrangement joins TRBV3-1 to TRBJ2-4, with D maybe TRBD2 (5 bases). Germline values: CDR1 LGHDT, CDR2 YNNKEL (reference sequence). The CDR3 loop spans 13 amino acids. V was clipped by 2 bases and J by 9 bases, with 11 bases between them. CDR3 DNA: TGTGCCAGCAGCCAACGAGGGTATGGCATTCAGTACTTC. Encoded protein: CASSQRGYGIQYF.

J is TRBJ2-1 and V is TRBV19, with 11 bases fitting TRBD2. Unmatched junction bases numbered 5, after V lost 4 bases and J lost 3 bases. Germline CDR1 and CDR2: LNHDA and SQIVND (reference sequence). The CDR3 runs to 16 residues. The CDR3 region has the DNA TGTGCCAGTAGTAAACTACTAGCGGGGGTCTACAATGAGCAGTTCTTC. Encoded protein: CASSKLLAGVYNEQFF.

J is TRBJ2-7 and V is TRBV20-1, with TRBD2 matching 11 bases. V was pared by 6 bases and J by 2 bases, with 6 bases of the junction left unmatched. CDR3 length equals 14 residues. Germline CDR1 DFQATT, CDR2 SNEGSKA (reference sequence). CDR3 sequence: CSAEIAGGAYEQYF. In DNA form, the CDR3 reads TGCAGTGCCGAGATAGCGGGAGGGGCCTACGAGCAGTACTTC.

The chain employs TRBV6-1 and TRBJ1-5, with 7 positions matching TRBD1. Germline V gene lookup returns CDR1 MNHNS and CDR2 SASEGT. V lost 6 bases and J lost 7; bases outside the gene matches: 18. The CDR3 loop spans 17 amino acids. The CDR3 region is CASRFVRDSFLLQPQHF. The CDR3 nucleotides read TGTGCCAGCAGATTCGTCCGGGACAGCTTTCTTCTACAGCCCCAGCATTTT.

The chain carries TRBV20-1 and TRBJ2-7; 11 bases are shared with TRBD2. The CDR3 length is 16 residues. V lost 2 bases and J lost 2; bases outside the gene matches: 8. Germline assignment: CDR1 DFQATT and CDR2 SNEGSKA (reference sequence). For the CDR3, the DNA is TGCAGTGCTAGACCCTTAGCGGGAGGGCCGGCCTACGAGCAGTACTTC. Its protein product is CSARPLAGGPAYEQYF.

The chain is built from TRBV7-3 and TRBJ1-6; D gene uncertain. The length of the CDR3 is 13 residues. V was shortened by 1 base and J by 7 bases, with 5 bases between the two germline ends. The V gene's germline CDR1 is SGHTA and CDR2 FQGTGA. CDR3 amino acids: CASSLMANSPLHF. In DNA form, the CDR3 reads TGTGCCAGCAGCTTAATGGCGAATTCACCCCTCCACTTT.